This T cell receptor (beta chain) was identified during a study of early T cells in non-severe SARS-CoV-2 infection. Across the study: Sequenced material consisted of bulk RNA (from unsorted whole blood), and chains were unpaired.

Study-level points and caveats: The matching step, a VDJdb search, favored anti-spike CD8 responses and missed private and CD4 specificities.

The library protocol tagged individual cDNA molecules with unique molecular identifiers. TCRdb ran MiXCR on the 5' RACE reads and lists one entry per CDR3 protein. Of approximately 50,000 distinct CDR3 sequences detected, about 9.8% appear once; the ten largest clones hold about 8%. In germline, CDR1 is SGHAT, CDR2 FQNNGV. The CDR3 runs 12 residues. Note on this clonotype: The antigen is not known. The junction departs from germline at one end; a sequencing error may be responsible.

The clonotype was recovered from an adult who was a healthcare worker with PCR-confirmed SARS-CoV-2 infection or an uninfected control (not recorded which). The gene calls are TRBV11-2 and TRBJ2-7; D ambiguous. The sequencing sample was made of whole blood. This CDR3 reads CANSPPDGEQYF. The CDR3 DNA is TGTGCCAACAGCCCCCCCGATGGGGAGCAGTACTTC.